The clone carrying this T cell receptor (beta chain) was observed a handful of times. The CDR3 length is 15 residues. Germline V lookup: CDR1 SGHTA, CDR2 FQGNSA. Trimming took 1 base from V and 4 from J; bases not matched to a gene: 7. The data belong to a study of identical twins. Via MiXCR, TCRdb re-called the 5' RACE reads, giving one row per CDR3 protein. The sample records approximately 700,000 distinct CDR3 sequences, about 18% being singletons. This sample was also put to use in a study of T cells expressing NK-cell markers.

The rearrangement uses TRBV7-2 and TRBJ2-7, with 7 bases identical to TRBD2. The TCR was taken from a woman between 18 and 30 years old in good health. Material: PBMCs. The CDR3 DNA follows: TGTGCCAGCAGCTTAGGTCTAGCGGAACAATACGAGCAGTACTTC. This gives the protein CASSLGLAEQYEQYF.